These 24 T cell receptor beta chains share one sample of origin, sequenced in a study of T-cell memory formation after mild COVID-19. TCRdb ran MiXCR on the 5' RACE reads and lists one entry per CDR3 protein. This table has about 110,000 distinct CDR3 sequences, 17% appearing once. Specimen: PBMCs or a T cell subset sorted from them (not recorded which). These receptors were taken from an adult woman who had mild COVID-19 (a few samples of this study predate the infection). Cell type and time point are not known.

This clonotype was seen only a few times. J is TRBJ2-1 and V is TRBV29-1; TRBD2 is a possible D gene (7 bases). The CDR3 extends over 12 amino acids. V lost 8 bases and J 4 bases, leaving 12 bases between the germline ends. Germline CDR1 is SQVTM and CDR2 is ANQGSEA. DNA for the CDR3: TGCAGCTCGAGCGGGACATACAATGAGCAGTTCTTC. This codes for CSSSGTYNEQFF.

By share, this clonotype counts as medium-sized. V gene TRBV6-1 combines with J gene TRBJ2-3; D remains unclear. The V gene's germline CDR1 is MNHNS and CDR2 SASEGT. This CDR3 has 10 amino acids. The germline V and J ends were trimmed by 6 bases and 6 bases, with 4 bases remaining between them. CDR3 DNA sequence: TGTGCCAGCAGATATGATACGCAGTATTTT. Translation gives CASRYDTQYF.

The rearrangement joins TRBV29-1 to TRBJ2-1; 9 nucleotides line up with TRBD2. With 6 bases clipped from V and 2 bases from J, the junction kept 5 bases outside the gene matches. Germline CDR1 and CDR2: SQVTM and ANQGSEA. The CDR3 sequence is 14 residues long. CDR3 in amino acids: CSVDAGGPYNEQFF. In DNA form, the CDR3 reads TGCAGCGTCGACGCGGGGGGGCCCTACAATGAGCAGTTCTTC.

The gene calls are TRBV14 and TRBJ2-7, with D tentatively TRBD2 (6 bases). The ends were cut back, 1 base at V and 4 bases at J, with 14 bases in the middle. The CDR3 contains 15 residues. The germline CDR1 and CDR2 sequences are SGHDN and FVKESK. DNA of the CDR3: TGTGCCAGCAGCCAAGTGGGAGGATTAGGTTACGAGCAGTACTTC. It codes for CASSQVGGLGYEQYF. The variable domain in full, completed from reference TRBV14 and TRBJ2-7, reads EAGVTQFPSHSVIEKGQTVTLRCDPISGHDNLYWYRRVMGKEIKFLLHFVKESKQDESGMPNNRFLAERTGGTYSTLKVQPAELEDSGVYFCASSQVGGLGYEQYFGPGTRLTVT.

The chain joins TRBV5-6 to TRBJ1-1; 9 nucleotides line up with TRBD1. The CDR3 has 15 amino acids. The germline gives CDR1 SGHDT, CDR2 YYEEEE. V was pared by 10 bases and J by 1 base, with 11 bases of the junction left unmatched. The DNA of the CDR3 is TGTGCCCGCCGAGGGACAGGGAGGTGGAACACTGAAGCTTTCTTT. Translated, it gives CARRGTGRWNTEAFF.

This rearrangement joins TRBV4-1 to TRBJ2-1; tentatively, D is TRBD1 or TRBD2 (5 bases each). This CDR3 is built from 15 residues. Trimming stripped 3 bases from V and 8 bases from J, with 17 bases between. The germline V gene encodes CDR1 MGHRA and CDR2 YSYEKL. CDR3 bases: TGCGCCAGCAGCCACGGAGGCAGGGACCAGGATGAGCAGTTCTTC. This sequence encodes CASSHGGRDQDEQFF.

This clonotype was recorded a few times. This rearrangement joins TRBV9 to TRBJ2-1; 7 bases agree with TRBD2. Trimming took 0 bases from V and 3 from J; bases not matched to a gene: 15. CDR1 SGDLS and CDR2 YYNGEE come from the germline V gene. This CDR3 has 19 amino acids. CDR3 residues: CASSVVDSLGGSGYNEQFF. The CDR3 nucleotides read TGTGCCAGCAGCGTAGTCGACTCCCTCGGCGGGAGTGGCTACAATGAGCAGTTCTTC.

Here the CDR3 reads CASSLGTVPQETQYF. As DNA, the CDR3 is TGTGCCAGCAGCTTAGGGACAGTCCCCCAAGAGACCCAGTACTTC. The genes are TRBV7-2 and TRBJ2-5; tentative D call: TRBD1 (6 bases). CDR1 and CDR2 (germline): SGHTA, FQGNSA. The CDR3 covers 15 residues. V was cut by 1 base and J by 1 base, with 10 bases left in between.

The chain combines TRBV7-9 with TRBJ1-1; TRBD1 might be the D (5 bases). V gave up 6 bases and J gave up 1 base, with 21 bases separating them. The CDR3 is 17 amino acids. Looked up from germline, CDR1 is SEHNR and CDR2 is FQNEAQ (reference sequence). The CDR3 DNA is TGTGCCAGCAGGCTTCCCCCCGGCAGGGAATCGAACACTGAAGCTTTCTTT. Translating it yields CASRLPPGRESNTEAFF.

The V gene is TRBV7-9, the J gene TRBJ2-5; the D call may be TRBD1 or TRBD2 (5 bases each). This CDR3 spans 15 amino acids. V lost 5 bases to trimming and J lost 1 base, with 14 bases between them. Germline CDR1 reads SEHNR; CDR2 reads FQNEAQ (reference sequence). CDR3 amino acids: CASSPSVGTQETQYF. DNA of the CDR3: TGTGCCAGCAGCCCCTCCGTGGGGACCCAAGAGACCCAGTACTTC.

V and J are TRBV12-3 or TRBV12-4 and TRBJ1-2, with D maybe TRBD1 (5 bases). V shed 2 bases and J shed 6 bases, with 16 bases lying between them. The length of the CDR3 is 15 residues. The CDR3 DNA reads TGTGCCAGCAGTTTATCTGCCAGGGTAGGGGATGGCTACACCTTC. Translation gives CASSLSARVGDGYTF.

This clonotype occurred a few times. V gene TRBV29-1 combines with J gene TRBJ2-7; D is possibly TRBD1 (6 bases). Germline values: CDR1 SQVTM, CDR2 ANQGSEA. V was trimmed by 6 bases and J by 4 bases, leaving 19 bases between them. CDR3 size: 14 residues. CDR3 DNA sequence: TGCAGCGTCGCGCTACCGGGACAAGGATACGAGCAGTACTTC. This sequence encodes CSVALPGQGYEQYF.

This clonotype was counted only a few times. The V gene is TRBV9, the J gene TRBJ2-1; 15 bases align to TRBD2. There are 17 residues in the CDR3. CDR1 and CDR2 from the germline V gene are SGDLS and YYNGEE. V trimming: 2 bases; J trimming: 4 bases; junction bases outside the gene matches: 4. DNA for the CDR3: TGTGCCAGCAGCGTCCCCGGGACTAGCGGGAGGTACAATGAGCAGTTCTTC. It codes for CASSVPGTSGRYNEQFF.

V gene TRBV9 combines with J gene TRBJ2-1, with TRBD2 matching 7 bases. With V trimmed by 4 bases and J by 7 bases, 11 bases remained unmatched. From germline, CDR1 is SGDLS and CDR2 YYNGEE. This CDR3 comprises 15 residues. CDR3 coding DNA: TGTGCCAGCAGCTCCCAGGGCGGCGGGAGAAATGAGCAGTTCTTC. Translated: CASSSQGGGRNEQFF. Full variable domain (missing parts from reference TRBV9 and TRBJ2-1): DSGVTQTPKHLITATGQRVTLRCSPRSGDLSVYWYQQSLDQGLQFLIQYYNGEERAKGNILERFSAQQFPDLHSELNLSSLELGDSALYFCASSSQGGGRNEQFFGPGTRLTVL.

This clonotype was observed a handful of times. The J gene is TRBJ2-7, the V gene TRBV7-9, with D unresolved. Looked up from germline, CDR1 is SEHNR and CDR2 is FQNEAQ (reference sequence). This CDR3 is 18 amino acids long. Trimming removed 7 bases at V and 0 bases at J, with 25 bases between. Here the CDR3 reads CASTLTQGPVRSSYEQYF. DNA for the CDR3: TGTGCCAGCACCTTGACCCAAGGTCCCGTTCGGAGCTCCTACGAGCAGTACTTC.

This chain connects TRBV9 to TRBJ2-1, with D possibly matching TRBD1 (5 bases). Trimming stripped 2 bases from V and 6 bases from J, with 15 bases between. The length of the CDR3 is 15 residues. Per germline, CDR1 SGDLS and CDR2 YYNGEE. CDR3 in amino acids: CASSVGRSPINEQFF. In DNA, the CDR3 is TGTGCCAGCAGCGTGGGGCGGTCCCCTATCAATGAGCAGTTCTTC.

This clonotype occurred a few times. The V and J genes are TRBV12-3 or TRBV12-4 and TRBJ2-3, with 12 bases fitting TRBD2. The J segment lost 2 bases and the V segment lost 10 bases, leaving 13 bases of the junction unmatched. The CDR3 sequence is 17 residues long. Written as DNA, the CDR3 is TGTGCCACTCATTTAGGACTAGCGGGATCCACCACAGATACGCAGTATTTT. It codes for CATHLGLAGSTTDTQYF.

The chain's CDR3 is CASSPTGGWVYEQYF. The CDR3 region has the DNA TGTGCCAGCAGTCCAACAGGGGGCTGGGTCTACGAGCAGTACTTC. This chain uses TRBV27 with TRBJ2-7, with 9 bases fitting TRBD1. Trimming at V came to 5 bases and at J to 3 bases, leaving 8 bases not matched to a gene. The CDR3 consists of 15 residues. CDR1 is MNHEY, CDR2 SMNVEV, per germline (reference sequence).

CDR3 amino acids: CASSLFAGGSNEQFF. CDR3 sequence (DNA): TGTGCCAGCAGCTTGTTCGCGGGAGGTTCCAATGAGCAGTTCTTC. J is TRBJ2-1 and V is TRBV7-3, with TRBD2 matching over 8 bases. Trimming took 3 bases from V and 6 from J; bases not matched to a gene: 7. The germline V gene has CDR1 SGHTA and CDR2 FQGTGA. The CDR3 consists of 15 residues.

The V call is TRBV5-5, the J call TRBJ1-5, with no clear D. CDR3 length: 16 residues. V lost 1 base to trimming and J lost 0 bases, with 11 bases between them. CDR1 and CDR2 from the germline V gene are SGHKS and YYEKEE (reference sequence). The CDR3 sequence is CASSLIAVDSNQPQHF. CDR3 sequence (DNA): TGTGCCAGCAGCTTGATAGCTGTAGATAGCAATCAGCCCCAGCATTTT.

The rearrangement uses TRBV7-9 and TRBJ1-2; D perhaps matches TRBD1 (5 bases). The V and J ends lost 1 base and 8 bases respectively, with 14 bases between them. The CDR3 length is 14 residues. Germline-derived CDR1 and CDR2 are SEHNR and FQNEAQ (reference sequence). Here the CDR3 reads CASSLEDPGLGYTF. The CDR3 nucleotides read TGTGCCAGCAGCTTAGAGGACCCGGGGCTGGGCTACACCTTC.

The chain recombines TRBV5-1 with TRBJ2-3, with D perhaps TRBD1 (5 bases). The germline V gene has CDR1 SGHRS and CDR2 YFSETQ. The ends were cut back, 6 bases at V and 5 bases at J, with 16 bases in the middle. This CDR3 has 14 amino acids. The CDR3 protein is CASTRLGQGDTQYF. The CDR3, as DNA: TGCGCCAGCACCCGGCTGGGGCAGGGAGATACGCAGTATTTT. Looking up the rest from reference TRBV5-1 and TRBJ2-3 gives the full variable domain: KAGVTQTPRYLIKTRGQQVTLSCSPISGHRSVSWYQQTPGQGLQFLFEYFSETQRNKGNFPGRFSGRQFSNSRSEMNVSTLELGDSALYLCASTRLGQGDTQYFGPGTRLTVL.

V gene TRBV24-1 combines with J gene TRBJ2-1, with a weak D call TRBD1 (5 bases). The V end was cut by 1 base, the J end by 7 bases, with 7 bases between. Germline V gene sequence: CDR1 KGHDR, CDR2 SFDVKD. The CDR3 has 13 amino acids. CDR3 nucleotides: TGTGCCACCAGTGATTTTAGACAGAATGAGCAGTTCTTC. It is translated as CATSDFRQNEQFF.

This clonotype was seen many times. The genes are TRBV5-1 and TRBJ2-7; TRBD1 is a possible D gene (6 bases). The CDR3 length is 14 residues. Germline assignment: CDR1 SGHRS and CDR2 YFSETQ. Deletions cut 4 bases from V and 5 bases from J, with 16 bases between. The CDR3 coding sequence is TGCGCCAGCAGCGTCTCCTCAGGGGCCAACGAGCAGTACTTC. Translation gives CASSVSSGANEQYF.